This TCR beta chain was sequenced for a study of blood T cell repertoires in COVID-19. On the study more broadly: Researchers got acute and convalescent COVID-19 samples from the United States, Italy and Spain.

The germline V gene has CDR1 LGHNT and CDR2 FRNRAP. Trimming took 4 bases from V and 4 from J, leaving 13 bases between them. This CDR3 is built from 14 residues. Produced via immunoSEQ multiplex PCR; TCRdb's table is partial and in-frame only. The table has more than 300,000 clones, around 88% seen once. This chain connects TRBV12-5 to TRBJ1-1, with D hard to call. The sequenced sample consisted of peripheral blood. This receptor was obtained from a woman in her forties or fifties with acute or convalescent COVID-19. In DNA form, the CDR3 reads TGTGCTAGTGGTTCTTCAGACTCGGGCACTGAAGCTTTCTTT. It is translated as CASGSSDSGTEAFF.